This T cell receptor (delta chain) appears in the sequencing data of a study of delta chain sequences of gamma delta T cells (TCRdb year 2017). Notes on this clone: It lacks a known antigen. Base qualities are missing; no much larger clone stands one base away.

Library method: 5' RACE. For sequencing, an Illumina MiSeq was employed. With CATT, TCRdb called clones again from the public reads; duplicate DNA rows were later joined. The sample data list 2,700 or so delta-chain clones, and around 6.3% of these were observed just once. The leading ten clones occupy almost 50% of the sample. Looking up the germline V gene yields CDR1 TSWWSYY and CDR2 QGS. V loses 1 base, J loses 0 bases, and the germline ends lie 21 bases apart. Including cysteine and phenylalanine, the CDR3 has 19 amino acids. Here the CDR3 DNA is all that survives: 57 bases in frame from base 1. The sequencing input was either unsorted cells or a sorted T cell fraction (not recorded which). The TCR was taken from a human donor in good health. The chain is assembled from TRDV1 and TRDJ1; TRDD2 is perhaps the D gene, given 6 matching bases. The CDR3 protein: CALGEPSYDAGPYTDKLIF. The nucleotide sequence is given as TGTGCTCTTGGGGAACCCTCCTACGACGCGGGACCGTACACCGATAAACTCATCTTT.